The 5 T cell receptor beta chains below all came from one sample that was sequenced in a study of radiation and T cells in renal cell carcinoma (dated by TCRdb to 2018 to 2020). Library preparation employed the immunoSEQ multiplex PCR assay. Drawn from immuneACCESS, this table holds only the in-frame rearrangements with V and J called that TCRdb kept. Clones are partly lost; checked studies trace under half to an unresolved V gene and leave the rest unexplained. Recorded for this sample are 150,000 or so clones; around 89% of them occurred a single time. Clones ranked in the top ten supply around 4.4% of the sample. Per the publication, the time point label means: baseline pretreatment blood. This specimen's treatment or condition label, interpreted: 15 Gy SBRT to primary tumor, nephrectomy 4 weeks later. The sequences come from blood, collected from a patient whose treatment included radiotherapy and nephrectomy. The receptor set was obtained from a woman in her sixties or seventies with renal cell carcinoma.

V is TRBV5-6 and J is TRBJ1-2; D remains ambiguous. The germline V and J ends were trimmed by 0 bases and 5 bases, with 2 bases remaining between them. CDR1 and CDR2 (germline): SGHDT, YYEEEE. CDR3 length: 11 residues. CDR3 amino acids: CASSLGYGYTF. CDR3 DNA sequence: TGTGCCAGCAGCTTGGGGTATGGCTACACCTTC. The variable domain in full, with the rest retrieved from reference TRBV5-6 and TRBJ1-2, is DAGVTQSPTHLIKTRGQQVTLRCSPKSGHDTVSWYQQALGQGPQFIFQYYEEEERQRGNFPDRFSGHQFPNYSSELNVNALLLGDSALYLCASSLGYGYTFGSGTRLTVV.

The chain links TRBV7-2 to TRBJ2-7, with 7 nucleotides matching TRBD1. Losses at the gene ends were 4 bases for V and 5 bases for J; bases not matched to a gene: 8. Germline assignment: CDR1 SGHTA and CDR2 FQGNSA. This CDR3 comprises 14 residues. DNA of the CDR3: TGTGCCAGCAGCTCCCCCCGGGACAGCAACGAGCAGTACTTC. The encoded protein is CASSSPRDSNEQYF.

This clone has a handful of counts. The genes are TRBV6-5 and TRBJ1-1, with 7 bases that match TRBD1. The junction had 4 bases not matched to a gene; V was cut back by 8 bases and J by 1 base. The CDR3 runs 13 residues. The germline V gene has CDR1 MNHEY and CDR2 SVGAGI. CDR3 in amino acids: CASADRANTEAFF. The CDR3 nucleotides read TGTGCCAGCGCCGACAGGGCGAACACTGAAGCTTTCTTT.

V is TRBV5-1 and J is TRBJ2-1; 13 nucleotides align to TRBD2. Germline CDR1 SGHRS, CDR2 YFSETQ. J lost 7 bases, V lost 4 bases, and 5 bases had no gene match. This CDR3 region has 15 residues. CDR3 DNA sequence: TGCGCCAGCAGCCTACTAGCGGGGGGGCCAAATGAGCAGTTCTTC. Residues: CASSLLAGGPNEQFF.

To note about this clone: Additional DNA sequences in this sample encode the identical CDR3. The chain combines TRBV6-1 with TRBJ1-5; 7 nucleotides align to TRBD1. This CDR3 has 14 amino acids. J lost 5 bases, V lost 0 bases, and 1 base had no gene match. Germline CDR1 is MNHNS and CDR2 is SASEGT. The CDR3 reads CASSEADRYQPQHF. As DNA, the CDR3 is TGTGCCAGCAGTGAAGCGGACAGGTATCAGCCCCAGCATTTT.